This TCR beta chain was profiled in a study of shared clonotypes between healthy human individuals. The split of CD4+ cells yielded CD45RA+ naive and CD45RA-negative memory subsets. Method: immunoSEQ multiplex PCR; TCRdb's copy keeps in-frame clones and lacks some. The sample consists of some 580,000 clones, around 97% of them appearing once. The sample was naive CD4+ T cells sorted from blood. Described subset: CD45RA+ positively selected. The source of this sequence is a woman in her twenties or thirties in good health.

The CDR3 sequence is CASSLVTGVHNGEQFF. CDR3 DNA sequence: TGTGCCAGCAGCTTGGTCACAGGGGTCCATAACGGTGAGCAGTTCTTC. The rearrangement uses TRBV11-2 and TRBJ2-1, with 7 bases aligning to TRBD1. Germline V CDR1 and CDR2: SGHAT, FQNNGV. Trimming cost V 3 bases and J 9 bases; bases outside gene matches: 14. The CDR3 spans 16 residues.